Following are 25 T cell receptor beta chains from one sample sequenced in a study of T-cell reconstitution after alpha-beta-depleted transplantation in children (dated by TCRdb to about 2016). Receptor amplification or capture employed PCR. Instrument on record: Illumina HiSeq 2500. To normalize quantification of the TCRbeta repertoire, the TCR libraries were built with molecular barcoding that relied on unique molecular identifiers. In-frame beta chains were kept once TCRdb had trimmed the public reads at Q25 with fastp and called clones with MiXCR. Rows merge per CDR3 protein into single entries with the most common DNA and genes. This sample comprises 200,000 or so distinct CDR3 sequences, 6.3% of them detected only once. Just over 4.5% of the sample lies in the top ten. The treatment or condition label of this sample denotes: allogeneic hematopoietic cell transplantation with graft depleted of TCRalphabeta T cells and CD19 B cells.

The sample in question was PBMCs, obtained before TCRalphabeta/CD19-depleted stem cell transplant. These receptors were obtained from a girl less than two years old with combined immunodeficiency, due to receive a stem cell transplant.

This clonotype has a count of ten or more. The CDR3 DNA reads TGTGCCAGCAGCTTAGAGGGGGGCCGAAGCAATCAGCCCCAGCATTTT. Residues: CASSLEGGRSNQPQHF. The chain uses TRBV7-2 and TRBJ1-5; maybe TRBD1 (6 bases). CDR3 size: 16 residues. Germline V gene sequence: CDR1 SGHTA, CDR2 FQGNSA. V lost 1 base and J 1 base, leaving 11 bases between the germline ends.

The chain has TRBV4-2 and TRBJ2-3; 8 bases agree with TRBD2. Germline trimming cut 3 bases from V and 1 base from J; bases unmatched to any gene: 6. CDR1 is LGHNA, CDR2 YNFKEQ, per germline. This CDR3 is built from 16 residues. CDR3: CASSHGPAGGTDTQYF. CDR3 bases: TGTGCCAGCAGCCACGGGCCAGCGGGGGGCACAGATACGCAGTATTTT.

Notes on this clonotype: A much more abundant neighbour one base away suggests this may be a read error. The chain uses TRBV12-5 and TRBJ1-2; D unresolved. This CDR3 region has 12 residues. CDR1 LGHNT and CDR2 FRNRAP come from the germline V gene. V was trimmed by 6 bases and J by 6 bases, leaving 11 bases between them. The CDR3 here is CASGSPGNGYTF. The CDR3 DNA sequence: TGTGCTAGTGGGAGTCCTGGGAATGGCTACACCTTC. Variable domain in full (rest from reference TRBV12-5 and TRBJ1-2): DARVTQTPRHKVTEMGQEVTMRCQPILGHNTVFWYRQTMMQGLELLAYFRNRAPLDDSGMPKDRFSAEMPDATLATLKIQPSEPRDSAVYFCASGSPGNGYTFGSGTRLTVV.

This clonotype appeared many times. The chain has TRBV27 and TRBJ2-1; tentatively, D is TRBD2 (6 bases). The CDR3 length is 13 residues. Deletions cut 3 bases from V and 8 bases from J, with 11 bases between. Germline V gene lookup returns CDR1 MNHEY and CDR2 SMNVEV (reference sequence). The DNA of the CDR3 is TGTGCCAGCAGTTTTGCGGGGTTCCATGAGCAGTTCTTC. This codes for CASSFAGFHEQFF.

This clonotype was seen a handful of times. The genes are TRBV7-2 and TRBJ1-4; D is ambiguous. Germline V gene lookup returns CDR1 SGHTA and CDR2 FQGNSA. V was cut by 4 bases and J by 8 bases, with 11 bases left in between. The CDR3 runs to 13 residues. DNA for the CDR3: TGTGCCAGCAGCTGGACCTTGGAGGAAAAACTGTTTTTT. Encoded protein: CASSWTLEEKLFF.

This clonotype came up many times. The chain uses TRBV9 and TRBJ1-2, with D unresolved. Per the germline V gene, CDR1 is SGDLS and CDR2 is YYNGEE. The length of the CDR3 is 14 residues. Trimming left V 0 bases short and J 6 bases short, with 12 bases between. DNA for the CDR3: TGTGCCAGCAGCGTAGCTTATAAGGGCGATGGCTACACCTTC. It specifies CASSVAYKGDGYTF. The complete variable domain, with remaining parts taken from reference TRBV9 and TRBJ1-2, reads DSGVTQTPKHLITATGQRVTLRCSPRSGDLSVYWYQQSLDQGLQFLIQYYNGEERAKGNILERFSAQQFPDLHSELNLSSLELGDSALYFCASSVAYKGDGYTFGSGTRLTVV.

Ten or more counts support this clonotype. The gene calls are TRBV12-3 or TRBV12-4 and TRBJ1-5; D not resolved. The CDR3 spans 12 residues. Trimming shortened V by 1 base and J by 6 bases, and 4 bases separated the two germline ends. The CDR3 region is CASSLGSQPQHF. The DNA for the CDR3 is TGTGCCAGCAGTTTAGGAAGTCAGCCCCAGCATTTT.

This clonotype was detected ten times or more. The V call is TRBV5-1, the J call TRBJ2-7; no definite D call. V was trimmed by 4 bases and J by 0 bases, leaving 8 bases between them. CDR1 is SGHRS, CDR2 YFSETQ, per germline. The CDR3 covers 13 residues. The CDR3 loop is CASSIISSYEQYF. The CDR3 bases are TGCGCCAGCAGCATTATTTCCTCCTACGAGCAGTACTTC.

Notes on this clonotype: At one of its ends the junction is not consistent with the germline gene, which may arise from a read error. The chain employs TRBV20-1 and TRBJ1-2, with D possibly being TRBD1 (5 bases). This CDR3 spans 11 amino acids. Germline assignment: CDR1 DFQATT and CDR2 SNEGSKA (reference sequence). In nucleotides, the CDR3 is TGCTGTGCACCTGGGGGGAGGGGCTACACCTTC. It is translated as CCAPGGRGYTF.

V and J are TRBV7-6 and TRBJ2-1; tentative D call: TRBD2 (5 bases). The V gene's germline CDR1 is SGHVS and CDR2 FNYEAQ. The V end lost 2 bases, the J end lost 6 bases, and 20 bases lay between the germline ends. The CDR3 covers 17 residues. CDR3 DNA: TGTGCCAGCAGCTTAATCTCGGGGATTCAAATGGGCAATGAGCAGTTCTTC. This translates into CASSLISGIQMGNEQFF.

This clonotype came up many times. V usage is TRBV12-5 and J usage is TRBJ1-1, with D perhaps matching TRBD1 (5 bases). The CDR3 contains 13 residues. Trimming left V 1 base short and J 3 bases short, with 6 bases between. CDR1 is LGHNT, CDR2 FRNRAP, per germline. The CDR3 loop reads CASGLGRDTEAFF. The CDR3 coding sequence is TGTGCTAGTGGTTTGGGCAGGGACACTGAAGCTTTCTTT.

This clonotype has at least ten counts. The chain has TRBV7-9 and TRBJ1-1; D may be TRBD1 (5 bases). Trimming removed 10 bases from V and 3 bases from J, with 15 bases in between. Germline values: CDR1 SEHNR, CDR2 FQNEAQ (reference sequence). CDR3 length: 13 amino acids. CDR3 coding DNA: TGTGCCACAAGTCGGGGGGGGGACACTGAAGCTTTCTTT. This encodes CATSRGGDTEAFF.

This clonotype was counted at least ten times. This chain connects TRBV7-9 to TRBJ2-7; D is unclear. The CDR3 is made up of 15 amino acids. Germline V gives CDR1 SEHNR, CDR2 FQNEAQ (reference sequence). V was shortened by 1 base and J by 5 bases, with 15 bases between the two germline ends. CDR3 residues: CASSLGAPYHHEQYF. CDR3 DNA sequence: TGTGCCAGCAGCTTAGGAGCACCCTATCACCACGAGCAGTACTTC. The whole variable domain, filled in from reference TRBV7-9 and TRBJ2-7, reads DTGVSQNPRHKITKRGQNVTFRCDPISEHNRLYWYRQTLGQGPEFLTYFQNEAQLEKSRLLSDRFSAERPKGSFSTLEIQRTEQGDSAMYLCASSLGAPYHHEQYFGPGTRLTVT.

The J gene is TRBJ1-5, the V gene TRBV6-5; D may be TRBD1 (6 bases). This CDR3 is built from 16 residues. Germline CDR1 and CDR2: MNHEY and SVGAGI. The germline V and J ends were trimmed by 2 bases and 4 bases, with 15 bases remaining between them. The CDR3 protein is CASSYPPGQSNQPQHF. CDR3 DNA sequence: TGTGCCAGCAGTTACCCCCCCGGACAGAGTAATCAGCCCCAGCATTTT.

This clonotype appeared many times. This chain connects TRBV10-3 to TRBJ2-1, with 14 bases that match TRBD2. The V and J ends lost 2 bases and 9 bases, in that order; junction bases with no gene match: 3. The CDR3 totals 15 residues. Germline CDR1 reads ENHRY; CDR2 reads SYGVKD. The CDR3 sequence: CAISERLAGGFEQFF. The CDR3 DNA is TGTGCCATCAGTGAGCGACTAGCGGGAGGGTTTGAGCAGTTCTTC.

Ten or more counts support this clonotype. The chain recombines TRBV28 with TRBJ2-7; 9 positions match TRBD1. Germline V gene data show CDR1 as MDHEN and CDR2 as SYDVKM. The CDR3 length is 15 residues. J lost 1 base, V lost 3 bases, and 4 bases had no gene match. Written as DNA, the CDR3 is TGTGCCAGCAGTTTTGTGGGACAGGGTTCCTACGAGCAGTACTTC. This sequence encodes CASSFVGQGSYEQYF.

This clonotype was seen at least ten times. V and J are TRBV14 and TRBJ2-2, with D perhaps matching TRBD1 (6 bases). The germline CDR1 and CDR2 sequences are SGHDN and FVKESK. Trimming pared 6 bases from V and 2 bases from J, leaving 13 bases between. The CDR3 extends over 15 amino acids. The CDR3 loop is CASSFRTANTGELFF. As DNA, the CDR3 is TGTGCCAGCAGTTTTCGGACAGCCAACACCGGGGAGCTGTTTTTT.

This clonotype was observed at least ten times. V usage is TRBV11-1 and J usage is TRBJ2-1; 7 bases agree with TRBD2. This CDR3 spans 14 amino acids. Germline assignment: CDR1 SGHAT and CDR2 FQDESV (reference sequence). Germline trimming cut 4 bases from V and 8 bases from J; bases unmatched to any gene: 8. The CDR3 loop reads CASSWTRGSDEQFF. The DNA of the CDR3 is TGTGCCAGCAGCTGGACTAGAGGGTCGGATGAGCAGTTCTTC. Supplemented by reference TRBV11-1 and TRBJ2-1, the full variable domain reads EAEVAQSPRYKITEKSQAVAFWCDPISGHATLYWYRQILGQGPELLVQFQDESVVDDSQLPKDRFSAERLKGVDSTLKIQPAELGDSAMYLCASSWTRGSDEQFFGPGTRLTVL.

This clonotype was recorded a few times. V usage is TRBV3-1 and J usage is TRBJ2-3; no clear D gene. This CDR3 comprises 12 residues. The germline V and J ends were trimmed by 0 bases and 11 bases, with 9 bases remaining between them. Germline V gives CDR1 LGHDT, CDR2 YNNKEL (reference sequence). This CDR3 is CASSQDIGLQYF. The CDR3 DNA reads TGTGCCAGCAGCCAAGATATCGGGCTGCAGTATTTT.

This clonotype was seen at least ten times. The chain recombines TRBV4-2 with TRBJ2-3; no reliable D call. The CDR3 consists of 14 residues. Trimming stripped 1 base from V and 5 bases from J, with 10 bases between. The V gene's germline CDR1 is LGHNA and CDR2 YNFKEQ. The CDR3 bases are TGTGCCAGCAGCCAAGTAGGCACCGAAGATACGCAGTATTTT. It specifies CASSQVGTEDTQYF.

Many counts were recorded for this clonotype. The chain has TRBV12-3 or TRBV12-4 and TRBJ2-3; 10 nucleotides line up with TRBD2. The V segment lost 6 bases and the J segment 2 bases; nucleotides outside the gene matches: 5. The CDR3 contains 15 residues. Here the CDR3 DNA reads TGTGCCAGCAGAGGAGCGGGGGGGTCCACAGATACGCAGTATTTT. It is translated as CASRGAGGSTDTQYF.

This clonotype appeared many times. V usage is TRBV20-1 and J usage is TRBJ1-2; D is undetermined. V was cut by 5 bases and J by 2 bases, with 12 bases left in between. Germline assignment: CDR1 DFQATT and CDR2 SNEGSKA (reference sequence). This CDR3 comprises 13 residues. The CDR3 coding sequence is TGCAGTGCTCCTCCGGCAGAGAACTATGGCTACACCTTC. It yields the protein CSAPPAENYGYTF.

V and J are TRBV28 and TRBJ2-1, with D perhaps TRBD2 (5 bases). The V gene's germline CDR1 is MDHEN and CDR2 SYDVKM. The V end was cut by 7 bases, the J end by 4 bases, with 14 bases between. The CDR3 is made up of 14 amino acids. As DNA, the CDR3 is TGTGCCAGCAAAACCGGGATCCAATACAATGAGCAGTTCTTC. Protein: CASKTGIQYNEQFF.

This clonotype was found many times. The V and J genes are TRBV28 and TRBJ2-7, with 7 positions matching TRBD2. CDR3 size: 12 residues. Germline-derived CDR1 and CDR2 are MDHEN and SYDVKM. Trimming at V came to 7 bases and at J to 2 bases, leaving 2 bases not matched to a gene. CDR3 bases: TGTGCCAGCAACGGGAGGACCTACGAGCAGTACTTC. As protein: CASNGRTYEQYF.

This rearrangement joins TRBV6-1 to TRBJ1-4; D might be TRBD1 (5 bases). Trimming removed 8 bases at V and 6 bases at J, with 22 bases between. Per germline, CDR1 MNHNS and CDR2 SASEGT. The CDR3 has 16 residues. CDR3 sequence reads: CASLDLRGRIDEKLFF. The DNA for the CDR3 is TGTGCCAGCCTCGATTTAAGGGGACGGATCGATGAAAAACTGTTTTTT.